The 5 T cell receptor beta chains given below trace back to one sample, sequenced in a study of blood T cell repertoires in COVID-19. Produced via immunoSEQ multiplex PCR; TCRdb's table is partial and in-frame only. Here the sample spans about 150,000 clones, 70% to 90% being singletons. The sample consisted of peripheral blood. All receptors derive from a woman aged 55 to 70 with COVID-19, enrolled during active disease.

This clone was seen a single time. This chain joins TRBV18 and TRBJ1-6; 7 bases fit TRBD1. Germline V lookup: CDR1 KGHSH, CDR2 LQKENI. CDR3 length equals 15 residues. The ends lost 4 bases at V and 6 bases at J; junction bases unmatched: 6. In DNA form, the CDR3 reads TGTGCCAGCTCACAATCGCGACAGGGTAATTCACCCCTCCACTTT. Amino acid sequence: CASSQSRQGNSPLHF.

This clone is a singleton in its sample. The chain combines TRBV2 with TRBJ2-7, with 13 bases matching TRBD2. The CDR3 has 13 amino acids. With V trimmed by 11 bases and J by 4 bases, 5 bases remained unmatched. Germline V gene data show CDR1 as SNHLY and CDR2 as FYNNEI. CDR3 DNA: TGTGCCCGGGGGACTAGCGGGACATACGAGCAGTACTTC. This codes for CARGTSGTYEQYF.

Only a few counts were recorded for this clone. The V gene is TRBV7-8, the J gene TRBJ1-1; D might be TRBD1 (6 bases). The germline V gene encodes CDR1 SGHVS and CDR2 FQNEAQ. V lost 0 bases to trimming and J lost 6 bases, with 11 bases between them. The CDR3 is 14 amino acids. Here the CDR3 reads CASSLADRPPEAFF. As DNA, the CDR3 is TGTGCCAGCAGCTTAGCCGACAGGCCTCCTGAAGCTTTCTTT. The full variable domain, rest sourced from reference TRBV7-8 and TRBJ1-1, is GAGVSQSPRYKVAKRGQDVALRCDPISGHVSLFWYQQALGQGPEFLTYFQNEAQLDKSGLPSDRFFAERPEGSVSTLKIQRTQQEDSAVYLCASSLADRPPEAFFGQGTRLTVV.

The chain uses TRBV4-1 and TRBJ2-4, with 8 bases matching TRBD2. This CDR3 has 17 residues. Germline lookup yields CDR1 MGHRA and CDR2 YSYEKL. Trimming removed 1 base from V and 8 bases from J; junction bases left unmatched: 13. The CDR3 DNA reads TGCGCCAGCAGCCAAGGGGATATGGGACTAGTCGGTGACATTCAGTACTTC. Protein product: CASSQGDMGLVGDIQYF.

This chain connects TRBV9 to TRBJ2-2; TRBD2 matches at 8 bases. CDR1 is SGDLS, CDR2 YYNGEE, per germline. J gave up 0 bases and V 4 bases, and 5 bases lay outside the gene matches. The CDR3 sequence is 16 residues long. The CDR3 DNA sequence: TGTGCCAGCAGCCCCCGGACTAGCACGAACACCGGGGAGCTGTTTTTT. Translated, it gives CASSPRTSTNTGELFF.